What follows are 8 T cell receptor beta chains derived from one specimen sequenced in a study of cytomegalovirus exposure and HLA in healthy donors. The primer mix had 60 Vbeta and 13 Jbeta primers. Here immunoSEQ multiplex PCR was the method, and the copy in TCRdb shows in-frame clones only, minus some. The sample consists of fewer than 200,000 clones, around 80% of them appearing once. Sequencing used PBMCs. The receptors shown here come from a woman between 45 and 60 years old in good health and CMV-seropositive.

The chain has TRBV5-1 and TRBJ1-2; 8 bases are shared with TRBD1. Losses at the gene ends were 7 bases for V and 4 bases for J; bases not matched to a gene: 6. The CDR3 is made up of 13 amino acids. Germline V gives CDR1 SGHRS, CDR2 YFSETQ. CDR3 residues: CASGTGLSYGYTF. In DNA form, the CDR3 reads TGCGCCAGCGGGACAGGTTTGAGCTATGGCTACACCTTC.

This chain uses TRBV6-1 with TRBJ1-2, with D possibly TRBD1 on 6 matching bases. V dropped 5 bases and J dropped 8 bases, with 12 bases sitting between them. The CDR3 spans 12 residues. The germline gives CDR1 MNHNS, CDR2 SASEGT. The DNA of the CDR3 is TGTGCCAGCAGTACAGGGTACGGAGGCTACACCTTC. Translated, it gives CASSTGYGGYTF.

The CDR3, as DNA: TGCGCCAGCAGCTGGGGGACAGGCATGAACACTGAAGCTTTCTTT. It encodes CASSWGTGMNTEAFF. The chain carries TRBV5-1 and TRBJ1-1; TRBD1 aligns across 8 bases. The CDR3 spans 15 residues. In germline, CDR1 is SGHRS, CDR2 YFSETQ. J was trimmed by 0 bases and V by 3 bases; bases with no gene match: 4.

CDR3 in amino acids: CASSVGTASSYEQYF. The CDR3 coding sequence is TGTGCCAGCAGTGTTGGGACAGCGAGCTCCTACGAGCAGTACTTC. V gene TRBV6-1 combines with J gene TRBJ2-7; 7 bases match TRBD1. The CDR3 has 15 residues. Per the germline V gene, CDR1 is MNHNS and CDR2 is SASEGT. The V segment lost 4 bases and the J segment 0 bases; nucleotides outside the gene matches: 6.

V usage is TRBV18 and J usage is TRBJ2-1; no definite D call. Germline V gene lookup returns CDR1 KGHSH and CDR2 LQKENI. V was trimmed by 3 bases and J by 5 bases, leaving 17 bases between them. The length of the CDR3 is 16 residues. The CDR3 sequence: CASSPTRHKLDNEQFF. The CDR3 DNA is TGTGCCAGCTCACCCACGCGACACAAACTCGACAATGAGCAGTTCTTC.

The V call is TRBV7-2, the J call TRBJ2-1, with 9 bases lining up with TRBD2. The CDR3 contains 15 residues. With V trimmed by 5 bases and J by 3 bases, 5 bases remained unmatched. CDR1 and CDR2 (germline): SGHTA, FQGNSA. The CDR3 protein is CASSLTSGFYNEQFF. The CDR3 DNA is TGTGCCAGCAGCCTAACTAGCGGGTTCTACAATGAGCAGTTCTTC. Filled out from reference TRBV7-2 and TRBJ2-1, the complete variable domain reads GAGVSQSPSNKVTEKGKDVELRCDPISGHTALYWYRQSLGQGLEFLIYFQGNSAPDKSGLPSDRFSAERTGGSVSTLTIQRTQQEDSAVYLCASSLTSGFYNEQFFGPGTRLTVL.

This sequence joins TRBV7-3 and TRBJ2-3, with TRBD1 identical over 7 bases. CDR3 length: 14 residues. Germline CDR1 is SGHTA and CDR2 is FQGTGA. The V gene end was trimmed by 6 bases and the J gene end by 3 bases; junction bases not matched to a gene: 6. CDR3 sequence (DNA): TGTGCCAGCAGGTCCAAGGGGGCTACAGATACGCAGTATTTT. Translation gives CASRSKGATDTQYF.

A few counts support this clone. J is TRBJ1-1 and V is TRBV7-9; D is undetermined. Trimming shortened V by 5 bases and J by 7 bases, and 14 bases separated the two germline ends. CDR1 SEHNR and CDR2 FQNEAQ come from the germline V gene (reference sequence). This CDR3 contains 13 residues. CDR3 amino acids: CASSPRRIFEAFF. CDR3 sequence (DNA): TGTGCCAGCAGCCCGCGCCGCATTTTTGAAGCTTTCTTT.